A single sample gave rise to the 32 T cell receptor beta chains below, sequenced in a study of T cell responses to AZD1222 COVID-19 vaccine. Sequenced by immunoSEQ multiplex PCR; TCRdb stores in-frame clones only, minus some. The sample yields over 150,000 clones, over 85% seen once. This sample comprised peripheral blood, obtained 28 days after the second AZD1222 dose. These receptors originate from an adult who received the AZD1222 COVID-19 vaccine.

This chain joins TRBV7-9 and TRBJ2-7; D is perhaps TRBD1 (6 bases). This CDR3 is 13 amino acids long. V was pared by 8 bases and J by 3 bases, with 14 bases between. The germline V gene encodes CDR1 SEHNR and CDR2 FQNEAQ (reference sequence). The CDR3 reads CASERGGFYEQYF. CDR3 bases: TGTGCCAGCGAGAGAGGGGGATTCTACGAGCAGTACTTC.

This chain links TRBV7-9 with TRBJ1-2; TRBD1 matches at 9 bases. The ends lost 5 bases at V and 6 bases at J; junction bases unmatched: 10. The CDR3 contains 15 residues. Germline assignment: CDR1 SEHNR and CDR2 FQNEAQ (reference sequence). The CDR3 loop reads CASSRRDRDSDGYTF. Here the CDR3 DNA reads TGTGCCAGCAGCCGGAGGGACAGGGACTCCGATGGCTACACCTTC.

The chain carries TRBV12-3 or TRBV12-4 and TRBJ1-1; 9 positions match TRBD1. V was clipped by 6 bases and J by 11 bases; unmatched bases: 7. The CDR3 sequence is 12 residues long. The CDR3 is CASSRDRVRAFF. As DNA, the CDR3 is TGTGCCAGCAGCCGGGACAGGGTTAGGGCTTTCTTT.

The V call is TRBV6-2 or TRBV6-3, the J call TRBJ2-3; D gene uncertain. This CDR3 spans 13 amino acids. Germline CDR1 reads MNHEY; CDR2 reads SVGEGT. The V and J ends lost 3 bases and 2 bases respectively, with 6 bases between them. As DNA, the CDR3 is TGTGCCAGCAGTTATGTGGACACAGATACGCAGTATTTT. As protein: CASSYVDTDTQYF.

This chain links TRBV19 with TRBJ1-1; perhaps TRBD1 as D (5 bases). Germline V CDR1 and CDR2: LNHDA, SQIVND (reference sequence). The length of the CDR3 is 14 residues. V was clipped by 2 bases and J by 3 bases, with 10 bases between them. CDR3 sequence reads: CASSIRGGDTEAFF. The DNA for the CDR3 is TGTGCCAGTAGTATACGCGGGGGAGACACTGAAGCTTTCTTT. Full variable domain (missing parts from reference TRBV19 and TRBJ1-1): DGGITQSPKYLFRKEGQNVTLSCEQNLNHDAMYWYRQDPGQGLRLIYYSQIVNDFQKGDIAEGYSVSREKKESFPLTVTSAQKNPTAFYLCASSIRGGDTEAFFGQGTRLTVV.

CDR3 loop: CAISEAGSQGASRQYF. The CDR3 DNA is TGTGCCATCAGTGAGGCCGGTTCCCAGGGGGCTAGCCGGCAGTACTTC. The V call is TRBV10-3, the J call TRBJ2-7; 8 bases match TRBD1. Trimming took 2 bases from V and 9 from J; bases not matched to a gene: 15. The V gene's germline CDR1 is ENHRY and CDR2 SYGVKD. This CDR3 region has 16 residues.

This chain uses TRBV12-3 or TRBV12-4 with TRBJ1-3; D gene ambiguous. Trimming took 5 bases from V and 4 from J, leaving 9 bases between them. The CDR3 contains 13 residues. The CDR3 loop reads CASSVRGGNTIYF. The CDR3 DNA reads TGTGCCAGCAGTGTCCGGGGAGGAAACACCATATATTTT.

This chain uses TRBV12-3 or TRBV12-4 with TRBJ2-1; D is undetermined. V lost 2 bases and J 7 bases, leaving 9 bases between the germline ends. This CDR3 has 13 amino acids. The CDR3 nucleotides read TGTGCCAGCAGTTTAAGTATCTGGAATGAGCAGTTCTTC. Amino acids: CASSLSIWNEQFF.

This chain connects TRBV10-3 to TRBJ1-2; 7 nucleotides line up with TRBD1. This CDR3 has 13 amino acids. J lost 4 bases, V lost 10 bases, and 9 bases had no gene match. Germline loops: CDR1 ENHRY, CDR2 SYGVKD. In DNA form, the CDR3 reads TGTGCCACTCGAGCAGGGGGGAGCTATGGCTACACCTTC. Its protein product is CATRAGGSYGYTF.

The chain carries TRBV2 and TRBJ1-5; D uncertain. Deletions cut 3 bases from V and 4 bases from J, with 13 bases between. The length of the CDR3 is 15 residues. Germline V gene sequence: CDR1 SNHLY, CDR2 FYNNEI. The CDR3 nucleotides read TGTGCCAGCAGTGACTCGGCCATATTGAATCAGCCCCAGCATTTT. Its protein product is CASSDSAILNQPQHF. Looking up the rest from reference TRBV2 and TRBJ1-5 gives the full variable domain: EPEVTQTPSHQVTQMGQEVILRCVPISNHLYFYWYRQILGQKVEFLVSFYNNEISEKSEIFDDQFSVERPDGSNFTLKIRSTKLEDSAMYFCASSDSAILNQPQHFGDGTRLSIL.

The V call is TRBV3-1 (or the pseudogene TRBV3-2), the J call TRBJ2-3; weak D call: TRBD2 (7 bases). Deletions cut 0 bases from V and 9 bases from J, with 13 bases between. The CDR3 spans 14 residues. CDR1 and CDR2 from the germline V gene are LGHDT and YNNKEL (reference sequence). The CDR3 bases are TGTGCCAGCAGCCAAGATACGGGCGGGGGCACGCAGTATTTT. Encoded protein: CASSQDTGGGTQYF.

This sequence joins TRBV20-1 and TRBJ2-7, with 7 bases that match TRBD1. CDR3 length equals 11 residues. From germline, CDR1 is DFQATT and CDR2 SNEGSKA (reference sequence). After removal of 4 bases from V and 7 bases from J, the junction contained 4 bases not matched to a gene. DNA for the CDR3: TGCAGTGCTATGACAGGGTTTGAGCAGTACTTC. This sequence encodes CSAMTGFEQYF.

The V and J genes are TRBV5-4 and TRBJ2-2; no clear D. Trimming took off 4 bases at V and 4 bases at J, with 8 bases between the two ends. Germline loops: CDR1 SGHNT, CDR2 YYREEE (reference sequence). The CDR3 runs to 13 residues. CDR3 loop: CASSAPTTGELFF. The DNA for the CDR3 is TGTGCCAGCAGCGCCCCCACCACCGGGGAGCTGTTTTTT.

The V gene is TRBV3-1 (or the pseudogene TRBV3-2), the J gene TRBJ2-1; 13 bases agree with TRBD2. V was clipped by 3 bases and J by 8 bases; unmatched bases: 7. CDR3 length: 16 amino acids. Germline V gene data show CDR1 as LGHDT and CDR2 as YNNKEL (reference sequence). CDR3 nucleotide sequence: TGTGCCAGCAGCCATCACCCGGGACTAGCGGGGTATGAGCAGTTCTTC. Its translation: CASSHHPGLAGYEQFF.

This clone turned up a few times. This chain connects TRBV14 to TRBJ2-1; the match to TRBD1 covers 9 bases. This CDR3 contains 18 residues. CDR1 is SGHDN and CDR2 is FVKESK in the germline V gene. V lost 1 base and J lost 2; bases outside the gene matches: 9. The chain's CDR3 is CASSQGGMDRGPYNEQFF. In DNA form, the CDR3 reads TGTGCCAGCAGCCAAGGTGGGATGGACAGGGGTCCCTACAATGAGCAGTTCTTC.

The chain employs TRBV9 and TRBJ1-2, with TRBD1 as a possible D gene (6 bases). This CDR3 comprises 15 residues. Per the germline V gene, CDR1 is SGDLS and CDR2 is YYNGEE. The V end lost 3 bases, the J end lost 2 bases, and 14 bases lay between the germline ends. CDR3 sequence reads: CASSATSQGNYGYTF. The CDR3 nucleotides read TGTGCCAGCAGCGCCACCTCTCAGGGGAACTATGGCTACACCTTC.

The rearrangement uses TRBV5-1 and TRBJ1-3, with 7 bases that match TRBD1. There are 16 residues in the CDR3. The trim removed 0 bases at V and 0 bases at J, leaving 3 bases unmatched. Germline CDR1 reads SGHRS; CDR2 reads YFSETQ. CDR3 nucleotide sequence: TGCGCCAGCAGCTTGGAGACAGGGAGCTCTGGAAACACCATATATTTT. Translated: CASSLETGSSGNTIYF.

The chain links TRBV21-1 to TRBJ1-4. TRBV21-1 is a known pseudogene. The CDR3 totals 15 residues. Here the CDR3 reads CASSKERGLVEKLFF. Written as DNA, the CDR3 is TGTGCCAGCAGCAAAGAGAGGGGTTTGGTGGAAAAACTGTTTTTT.

V gene TRBV15 combines with J gene TRBJ2-4; the D is unclear. Trimming removed 0 bases at V and 0 bases at J, with 12 bases between. The CDR3 is made up of 17 amino acids. The V gene's germline CDR1 is LNHNV and CDR2 YYDKDF (reference sequence). The chain's CDR3 is CATSRDSAGLAKNIQYF. CDR3 DNA: TGTGCCACCAGCAGAGATTCGGCAGGTCTAGCCAAAAACATTCAGTACTTC. Based on the CDR3 plus reference TRBV15 and TRBJ2-4, the full variable domain is DAMVIQNPRYQVTQFGKPVTLSCSQTLNHNVMYWYQQKSSQAPKLLFHYYDKDFNNEADTPDNFQSRRPNTSFCFLDIRSPGLGDTAMYLCATSRDSAGLAKNIQYFGAGTRLSVL.

Here the CDR3 DNA reads TGCAGTGCTACAGAGTACAATGAGCAGTTCTTC. It is translated as CSATEYNEQFF. The chain joins TRBV20-1 to TRBJ2-1; D gene uncertain. In germline, CDR1 is DFQATT, CDR2 SNEGSKA (reference sequence). With 4 bases removed from V and 4 bases from J, the gap between germline ends came to 5 bases. CDR3 length equals 11 residues.

This clone was detected a few times. Other DNA sequences in this specimen translate into the identical CDR3. This CDR3 reads CASSEAWGRGSLEAFF. CDR3 DNA sequence: TGTGCCAGCAGTGAAGCTTGGGGCAGGGGATCTTTGGAAGCTTTCTTT. V is TRBV6-1 and J is TRBJ1-1; TRBD1 is a possible D gene (6 bases). The V end was cut by 0 bases, the J end by 8 bases, with 19 bases between. The CDR3 totals 16 residues. The germline V gene encodes CDR1 MNHNS and CDR2 SASEGT.

This rearrangement joins TRBV13 to TRBJ2-1; TRBD2 matches at 12 bases. V lost 6 bases to trimming and J lost 0 bases; unmatched junction nucleotides: 3. Germline values: CDR1 PRHDT, CDR2 FYEKMQ (reference sequence). The length of the CDR3 is 16 residues. The chain's CDR3 is CASRPTSGGSYNEQFF. The CDR3 DNA is TGTGCCAGCAGGCCGACTAGCGGGGGCTCCTACAATGAGCAGTTCTTC.

CDR3 region: CASTGDRVGYTF. CDR3 DNA sequence: TGTGCCAGCACCGGGGACAGGGTGGGCTACACCTTC. This chain links TRBV12-3 or TRBV12-4 with TRBJ1-2; 9 bases match TRBD1. Trimming removed 7 bases from V and 8 bases from J; junction bases left unmatched: 5. This CDR3 region has 12 residues.

In its sample, this clone was seen once. The chain carries TRBV7-2 and TRBJ1-1, with a weak D call TRBD1 (6 bases). V lost 3 bases to trimming and J lost 1 base, with 12 bases between them. The CDR3 consists of 15 residues. Germline V CDR1 and CDR2: SGHTA, FQGNSA. CDR3 sequence (DNA): TGTGCCAGCAGCTTTTATGTAGGGGGGAACACTGAAGCTTTCTTT. Translated: CASSFYVGGNTEAFF.

This sequence joins TRBV10-3 and TRBJ1-4; 8 bases fit TRBD1. CDR1 ENHRY and CDR2 SYGVKD come from the germline V gene. The V and J ends lost 10 bases and 1 base, in that order; junction bases with no gene match: 11. The CDR3 extends over 16 amino acids. DNA for the CDR3: TGTGCCAGCCAGGGGGCAGGGGAAGGAACTAATGAAAAACTGTTTTTT. Its protein product is CASQGAGEGTNEKLFF.

The chain has TRBV4-2 and TRBJ2-5; possibly TRBD2 for D (7 bases). The CDR3 length is 15 residues. CDR1 LGHNA and CDR2 YNFKEQ come from the germline V gene. V lost 1 base and J lost 5, with 14 bases in between. CDR3 sequence (DNA): TGTGCCAGCAGCCAAGTGGGGGGGGCCGGGGAGACCCAGTACTTC. Its protein product is CASSQVGGAGETQYF.

The chain uses TRBV5-1 and TRBJ1-4; no reliable D call. With 5 bases removed from V and 8 bases from J, the gap between germline ends came to 22 bases. The V gene's germline CDR1 is SGHRS and CDR2 YFSETQ. The CDR3 covers 16 residues. The CDR3 reads CASRPGVGGSFEKLFF. The CDR3 bases are TGCGCCAGCAGGCCGGGAGTCGGCGGTTCATTCGAAAAACTGTTTTTT.

V and J are TRBV10-3 and TRBJ2-5; TRBD1 or TRBD2 may be the D gene (6 bases each). The germline CDR1 and CDR2 sequences are ENHRY and SYGVKD. V was shortened by 0 bases and J by 7 bases, with 15 bases between the two germline ends. The CDR3 runs to 15 residues. Written as DNA, the CDR3 is TGTGCCATCAGTGAGTCCGTAGGGGGGCCAGGGACCCAGTACTTC. It encodes CAISESVGGPGTQYF.

The chain carries TRBV19 and TRBJ1-2, with D unresolved. The CDR3 is 13 amino acids. Trimming stripped 5 bases from V and 0 bases from J, with 7 bases between. CDR1 and CDR2 (germline): LNHDA, SQIVND (reference sequence). CDR3 sequence: CASSLATNYGYTF. The CDR3 DNA follows: TGTGCCAGTAGTTTGGCTACTAACTATGGCTACACCTTC. Full variable domain (outside the CDR3, taken from reference TRBV19 and TRBJ1-2): DGGITQSPKYLFRKEGQNVTLSCEQNLNHDAMYWYRQDPGQGLRLIYYSQIVNDFQKGDIAEGYSVSREKKESFPLTVTSAQKNPTAFYLCASSLATNYGYTFGSGTRLTVV.

The rearrangement joins TRBV7-9 to TRBJ2-2; D unresolved. Between the trimmed V and J ends, which lost 4 bases and 0 bases, there was a span of 0 bases. CDR3 length equals 12 residues. The germline V gene has CDR1 SEHNR and CDR2 FQNEAQ (reference sequence). Written as DNA, the CDR3 is TGTGCCAGCAGCTCGAACACCGGGGAGCTGTTTTTT. This sequence encodes CASSSNTGELFF.

This chain connects TRBV28 to TRBJ1-5, with D maybe TRBD1 (5 bases). The CDR3 spans 14 residues. The ends were cut back, 7 bases at V and 6 bases at J, with 16 bases in the middle. Germline CDR1 and CDR2: MDHEN and SYDVKM. CDR3 sequence (DNA): TGTGCCAGCACTCTCGGCAGGGAGACTCAGCCCCAGCATTTT. Protein product: CASTLGRETQPQHF.

The chain has TRBV6-4 and TRBJ1-2, with 8 bases identical to TRBD1. The CDR3 totals 14 residues. Germline V lookup: CDR1 MRHNA, CDR2 SNTAGT. The J segment lost 5 bases and the V segment lost 6 bases, leaving 8 bases of the junction unmatched. The CDR3 sequence is CASSPTGDGYGYTF. The CDR3, as DNA: TGTGCCAGCAGCCCGACAGGGGACGGTTATGGCTACACCTTC.